This entry concerns a single TCR beta chain. Its cognate antigen is unknown. The sample comes from a study of tumor and adjacent non-tumor tissue in lung cancer. Across the whole study: There were some 11 adenocarcinoma, a couple of squamous cell carcinoma and 1 small cell lung cancer cases. Samples averaged roughly 4 million productive TCRbeta reads each.

V was clipped by 5 bases and J by 6 bases, with 17 bases between them. The CDR3 is made up of 14 amino acids. The germline V gene has CDR1 SEHNR and CDR2 FQNEAQ (reference sequence). RNA was extracted from bulk tissue without any cell sorting. The normal lung tissue was taken more than 3 cm from the tumor edge. Study-level findings and limits: In normal lung, the top 100 clones were significantly more dominant than in tumor. Shorter survival was associated with higher TCR diversity in tumors.

TCRbeta libraries were built with three rounds of nested PCR, modified from ARM-PCR. TCRdb fed the multiplex PCR reads into MiXCR, producing one record per CDR3 protein. The sample shows some 66,000 distinct CDR3 sequences, more than 55% of them seen only once. The receptor's source is a man between 65 and 80 years old with non-small cell lung cancer. The sample taken for sequencing was distant non-tumor lung tissue. The chain is built from TRBV7-9 and TRBJ2-7; possibly TRBD1 or TRBD2 for D (5 bases each). In nucleotides, the CDR3 is TGTGCCAGCAGCACGACCCGGGACCGTCGCGAGCAGTACTTC. It specifies CASSTTRDRREQYF.